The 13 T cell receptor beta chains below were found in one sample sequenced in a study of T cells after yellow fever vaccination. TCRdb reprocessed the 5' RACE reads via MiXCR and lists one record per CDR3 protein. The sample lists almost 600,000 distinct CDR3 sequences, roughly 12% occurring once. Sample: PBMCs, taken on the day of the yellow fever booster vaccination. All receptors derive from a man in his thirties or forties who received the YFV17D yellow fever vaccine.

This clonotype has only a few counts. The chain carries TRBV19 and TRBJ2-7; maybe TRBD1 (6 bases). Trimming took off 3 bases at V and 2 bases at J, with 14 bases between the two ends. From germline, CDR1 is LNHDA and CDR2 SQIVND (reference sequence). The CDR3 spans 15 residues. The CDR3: CASSIATGRAYEQYF. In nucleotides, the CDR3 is TGTGCCAGTAGTATTGCGACAGGCCGAGCCTACGAGCAGTACTTC. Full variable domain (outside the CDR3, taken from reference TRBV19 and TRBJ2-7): DGGITQSPKYLFRKEGQNVTLSCEQNLNHDAMYWYRQDPGQGLRLIYYSQIVNDFQKGDIAEGYSVSREKKESFPLTVTSAQKNPTAFYLCASSIATGRAYEQYFGPGTRLTVT.

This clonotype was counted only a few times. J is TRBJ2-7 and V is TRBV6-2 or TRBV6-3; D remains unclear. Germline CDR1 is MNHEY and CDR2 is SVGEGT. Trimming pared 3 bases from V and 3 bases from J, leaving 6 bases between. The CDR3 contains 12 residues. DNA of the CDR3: TGTGCCAGCAGTTATCGGTTCTACGAGCAGTACTTC. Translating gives CASSYRFYEQYF.

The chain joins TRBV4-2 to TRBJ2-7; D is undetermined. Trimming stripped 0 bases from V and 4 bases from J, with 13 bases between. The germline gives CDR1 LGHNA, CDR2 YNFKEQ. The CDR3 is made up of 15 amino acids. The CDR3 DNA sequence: TGTGCCAGCAGCCAAGAACTTAACAAGATTTACGAGCAGTACTTC. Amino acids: CASSQELNKIYEQYF.

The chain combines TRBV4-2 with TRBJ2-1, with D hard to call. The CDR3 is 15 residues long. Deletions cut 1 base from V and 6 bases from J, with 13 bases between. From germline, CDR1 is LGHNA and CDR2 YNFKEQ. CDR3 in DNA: TGTGCCAGCAGCCAAGGGAACAAGTCCCCCAATGAGCAGTTCTTC. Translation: CASSQGNKSPNEQFF.

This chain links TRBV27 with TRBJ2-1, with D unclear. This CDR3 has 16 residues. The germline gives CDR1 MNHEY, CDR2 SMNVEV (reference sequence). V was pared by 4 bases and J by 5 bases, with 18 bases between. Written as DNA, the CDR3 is TGTGCCAGCAGTTCTCTTTCGGTCCTAACCCACAATGAGCAGTTCTTC. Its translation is CASSSLSVLTHNEQFF.

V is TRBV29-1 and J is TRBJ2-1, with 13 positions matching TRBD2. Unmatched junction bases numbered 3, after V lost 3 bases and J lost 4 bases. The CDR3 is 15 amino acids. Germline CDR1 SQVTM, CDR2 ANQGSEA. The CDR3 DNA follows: TGCAGCGTTGAGTGGACTAGCGGGAGTTACAATGAGCAGTTCTTC. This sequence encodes CSVEWTSGSYNEQFF.

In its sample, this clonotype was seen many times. CDR3 nucleotides: TGTGCCAGCAGTTTATTCGGCGGTGAGCAGTTCTTC. As protein: CASSLFGGEQFF. The chain has TRBV12-3 or TRBV12-4 and TRBJ2-1; D not certain. The CDR3 runs to 12 residues. Trimming cost V 2 bases and J 9 bases, with 8 bases left between them.

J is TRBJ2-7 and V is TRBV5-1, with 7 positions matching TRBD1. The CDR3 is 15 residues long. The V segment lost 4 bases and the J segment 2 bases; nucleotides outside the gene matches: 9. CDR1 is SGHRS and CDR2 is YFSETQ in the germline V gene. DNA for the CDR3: TGCGCCAGCAGCGTACGGGACAGCTCTACCTACGAGCAGTACTTC. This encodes CASSVRDSSTYEQYF.

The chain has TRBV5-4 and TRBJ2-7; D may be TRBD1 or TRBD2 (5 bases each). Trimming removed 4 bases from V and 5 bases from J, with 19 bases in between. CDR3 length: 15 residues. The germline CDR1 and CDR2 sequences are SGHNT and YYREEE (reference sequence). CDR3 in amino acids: CASSPIGGSGDEQYF. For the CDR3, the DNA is TGTGCCAGCAGCCCAATTGGGGGATCCGGGGACGAGCAGTACTTC. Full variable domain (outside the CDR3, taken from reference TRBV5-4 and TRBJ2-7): ETGVTQSPTHLIKTRGQQVTLRCSSQSGHNTVSWYQQALGQGPQFIFQYYREEENGRGNFPPRFSGLQFPNYSSELNVNALELDDSALYLCASSPIGGSGDEQYFGPGTRLTVT.

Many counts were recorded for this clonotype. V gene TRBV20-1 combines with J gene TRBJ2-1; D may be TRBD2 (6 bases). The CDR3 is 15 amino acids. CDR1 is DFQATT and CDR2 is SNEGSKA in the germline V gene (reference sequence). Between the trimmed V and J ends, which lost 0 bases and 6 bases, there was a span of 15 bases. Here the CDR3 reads CSARDGEDLFNEQFF. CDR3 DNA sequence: TGCAGTGCTAGAGATGGGGAGGACCTCTTCAATGAGCAGTTCTTC.

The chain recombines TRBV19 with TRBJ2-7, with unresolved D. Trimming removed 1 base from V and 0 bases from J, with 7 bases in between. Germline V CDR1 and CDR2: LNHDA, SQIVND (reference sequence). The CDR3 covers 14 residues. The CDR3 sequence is CASSIAGSSYEQYF. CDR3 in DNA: TGTGCCAGTAGTATAGCGGGCAGCTCCTACGAGCAGTACTTC.

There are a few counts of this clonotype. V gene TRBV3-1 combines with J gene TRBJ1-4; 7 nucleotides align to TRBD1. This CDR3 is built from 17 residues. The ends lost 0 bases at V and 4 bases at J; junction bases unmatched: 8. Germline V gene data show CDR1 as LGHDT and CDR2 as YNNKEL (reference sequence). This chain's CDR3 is CASSQDPSTGVNEKLFF. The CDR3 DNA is TGTGCCAGCAGCCAAGATCCCTCAACAGGGGTTAATGAAAAACTGTTTTTT.

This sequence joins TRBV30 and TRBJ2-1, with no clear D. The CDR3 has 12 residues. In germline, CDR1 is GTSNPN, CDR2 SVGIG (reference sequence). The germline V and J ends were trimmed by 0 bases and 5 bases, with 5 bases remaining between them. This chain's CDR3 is CAWSVTDNEQFF. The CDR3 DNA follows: TGTGCCTGGAGTGTTACCGACAATGAGCAGTTCTTC.